These T cell receptor beta chains were read from a single sample in a study of blood T cell repertoires in COVID-19. Sequencing used immunoSEQ multiplex PCR; TCRdb keeps in-frame clones, though not all of them. The sample holds over 70,000 clones, roughly 90% seen once. The specimen sequenced was peripheral blood. All receptors come from a man between 45 and 60 years old with COVID-19, enrolled during active disease. The CDR3 runs from the conserved cysteine through the conserved F or W. D genes are given only for firm matches. Size tells how often a clone was seen (once, few, many) or the class of an expanded clone, and some rows leave it out.

d_call | j_call | clone_size | v_call | cdr3_aa | cdr3_nt
TRBD2 | TRBJ2-1 | - | TRBV10-3 | CASSGVYNEQFF | TGTGCCAGTAGCGGGGTCTACAATGAGCAGTTCTTC
TRBD1 | TRBJ1-5 | - | TRBV19 | CASNAGTGAPKNQPQHF | TGTGCCAGTAACGCCGGGACAGGGGCCCCTAAAAATCAGCCCCAGCATTTT
- | TRBJ1-4 | once | TRBV12-3/TRBV12-4 | CASTPDGGEKLFF | TGTGCCAGCACCCCAGACGGGGGTGAAAAACTGTTTTTT
- | TRBJ1-2 | - | TRBV15 | CATSRDRTDYGYTF | TGTGCCACCAGCAGAGATCGGACAGACTATGGCTACACCTTC
TRBD1 | TRBJ2-5 | once | TRBV9 | CASSLGTGEMKTQYF | TGTGCCAGCAGCCTCGGGACAGGGGAGATGAAGACCCAGTACTTC
- | TRBJ1-2 | - | TRBV19 | CASSQRRGRVYGYTF | TGTGCCAGTAGCCAACGGCGGGGCCGTGTGTATGGCTACACCTTC
- | TRBJ2-5 | - | TRBV19 | CASSLLSQGEETQYF | TGTGCCAGTAGTCTCCTATCACAGGGCGAGGAGACCCAGTACTTC
TRBD1 | TRBJ2-7 | - | TRBV7-8 | CASSRRDRGHEQYF | TGTGCCAGCAGCCGCCGGGACAGGGGACACGAGCAGTACTTC
- | TRBJ2-2 | - | TRBV25-1 | CASSVTGTNTGELFF | TGTGCCAGCAGCGTGACGGGAACGAACACCGGGGAGCTGTTTTTT
TRBD2 | TRBJ2-1 | - | TRBV4-3 | CASSRTGGAHNEQFF | TGCGCCAGCAGCCGAACGGGAGGGGCCCACAATGAGCAGTTCTTC
- | TRBJ1-2 | - | TRBV19 | CASSLTGNQYGYTF | TGTGCCAGTAGTTTAACAGGGAATCAATATGGCTACACCTTC
TRBD1 | TRBJ1-1 | - | TRBV30 | CAWTISRTGVATEAFF | TGTGCCTGGACTATTTCTCGGACAGGGGTGGCCACTGAAGCTTTCTTT
- | TRBJ1-2 | - | TRBV6-1 | CASSTVNYGYTF | TGTGCCAGCAGTACGGTTAACTATGGCTACACCTTC
TRBD1 | TRBJ2-7 | - | TRBV25-1 | CAVLKEGGGEQYF | TGTGCCGTCTTGAAGGAAGGGGGCGGCGAGCAGTACTTC
- | TRBJ2-7 | - | TRBV27 | CASRSGSYLYEQYF | TGTGCCAGCAGGTCCGGGTCCTACCTCTACGAGCAGTACTTC
TRBD2 | TRBJ2-5 | - | TRBV18 | CASSPGSGRVGETQYF | TGTGCCAGCTCACCGGGCAGCGGGAGGGTCGGAGAGACCCAGTACTTC
- | TRBJ2-5 | - | TRBV9 | CASSGQVEETQYF | TGTGCCAGCAGCGGACAGGTTGAAGAGACCCAGTACTTC
TRBD1 | TRBJ1-2 | - | TRBV4-3 | CASSQDNPQGAGGYTF | TGCGCCAGCAGCCAAGATAACCCCCAGGGGGCGGGTGGCTACACCTTC
TRBD2 | TRBJ2-7 | - | TRBV11-2 | CASSLVVGLAGSYEQYF | TGTGCCAGCAGCTTAGTGGTGGGACTAGCGGGTTCCTACGAGCAGTACTTC